This T cell receptor beta chain was captured by sequencing in a study of CD8+ T cells in alopecia areata. Study details: The study gave treated patients oral tofacitinib at 5 to 10 mg twice daily.

In this sample, this clone turned up many times. As yet, its antigen is unknown. Alopecia areata patients had lesional scalp punch biopsies and peripheral blood taken from them. It was from PBMCs that CD4+ and CD8+ T cells were sorted. cDNA reverse transcribed from extracted RNA served as the sequencing template. Some clones are missing from TCRdb's copy, which holds only in-frame ones; the method was immunoSEQ multiplex PCR. Altogether tens of thousands of clones are present, approximately 60% being singletons, with the ten largest covering approximately 15%. Study-wide findings and caveats: An increase in clonality over normal scalp was evident in lesional scalp, especially alopecia totalis/universalis.

The sequence was collected from a human donor with alopecia areata. The sequences come from CD8+ T cells sorted from blood, collected at week 0.

This chain's CDR3 is CASSSNRDLDEKLFF. The CDR3 coding sequence is TGTGCCAGCAGCTCAAACAGGGACCTTGATGAAAAACTGTTTTTT. The chain joins TRBV7-9 to TRBJ1-4; D might be TRBD1 (6 bases). The germline gives CDR1 SEHNR, CDR2 FQNEAQ (reference sequence). V lost 4 bases to trimming and J lost 6 bases, with 15 bases between them. This CDR3 has 15 amino acids.